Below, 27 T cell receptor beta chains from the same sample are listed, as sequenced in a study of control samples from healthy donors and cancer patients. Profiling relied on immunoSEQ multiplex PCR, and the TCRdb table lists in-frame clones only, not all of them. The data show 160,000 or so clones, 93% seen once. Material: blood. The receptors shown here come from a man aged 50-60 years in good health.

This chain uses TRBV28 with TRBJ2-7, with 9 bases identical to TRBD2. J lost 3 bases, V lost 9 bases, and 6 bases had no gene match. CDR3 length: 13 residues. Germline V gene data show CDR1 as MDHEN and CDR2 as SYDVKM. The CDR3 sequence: CASKYSGSYEQYF. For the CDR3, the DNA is TGTGCCAGTAAGTATAGCGGGAGCTACGAGCAGTACTTC.

CDR3 nucleotides: TGTGCCAGCAGCTGGACAGGGAAAGGGGCCAACGTCCTGACTTTC. The encoded protein is CASSWTGKGANVLTF. The chain combines TRBV5-6 with TRBJ2-6; TRBD1 matches 8 bases. The trim removed 3 bases at V and 4 bases at J, leaving 3 bases unmatched. There are 15 residues in the CDR3. Germline V gene lookup returns CDR1 SGHDT and CDR2 YYEEEE. Using reference TRBV5-6 and TRBJ2-6 for the parts outside the CDR3, the full variable domain is DAGVTQSPTHLIKTRGQQVTLRCSPKSGHDTVSWYQQALGQGPQFIFQYYEEEERQRGNFPDRFSGHQFPNYSSELNVNALLLGDSALYLCASSWTGKGANVLTFGAGSRLTVL.

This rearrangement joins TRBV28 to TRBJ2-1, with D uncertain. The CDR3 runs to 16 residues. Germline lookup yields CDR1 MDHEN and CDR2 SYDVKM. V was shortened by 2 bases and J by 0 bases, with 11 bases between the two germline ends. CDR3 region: CASSLGRLSSYNEQFF. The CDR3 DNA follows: TGTGCCAGCAGTTTAGGGCGGCTAAGCTCCTACAATGAGCAGTTCTTC.

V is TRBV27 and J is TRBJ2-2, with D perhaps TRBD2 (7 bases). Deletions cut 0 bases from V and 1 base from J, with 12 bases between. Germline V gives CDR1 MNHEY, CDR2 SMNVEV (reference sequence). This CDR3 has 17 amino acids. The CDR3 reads CASSLSRGTLNTGELFF. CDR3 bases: TGTGCCAGCAGTTTATCGCGGGGGACACTGAACACCGGGGAGCTGTTTTTT.

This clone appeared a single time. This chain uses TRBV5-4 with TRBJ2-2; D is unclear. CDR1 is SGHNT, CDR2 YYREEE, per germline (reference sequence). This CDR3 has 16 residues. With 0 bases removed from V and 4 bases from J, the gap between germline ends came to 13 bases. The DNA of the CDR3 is TGTGCCAGCAGCTTGGTCGCAGGTCCAATCACCGGGGAGCTGTTTTTT. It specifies CASSLVAGPITGELFF.

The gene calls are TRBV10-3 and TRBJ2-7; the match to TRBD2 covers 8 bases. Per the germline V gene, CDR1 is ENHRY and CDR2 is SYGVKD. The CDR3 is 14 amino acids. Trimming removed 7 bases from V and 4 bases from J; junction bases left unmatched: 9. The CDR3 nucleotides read TGTGCCATCAAGATTGGGGAGCGGGAGTACGAGCAGTACTTC. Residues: CAIKIGEREYEQYF.

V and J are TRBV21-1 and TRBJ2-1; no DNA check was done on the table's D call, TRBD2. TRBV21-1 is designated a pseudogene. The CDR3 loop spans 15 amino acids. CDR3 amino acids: CASSRLAGPSNEQFF. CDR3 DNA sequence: TGTGCCAGCAGTAGACTAGCGGGACCGAGTAATGAGCAGTTCTTC.

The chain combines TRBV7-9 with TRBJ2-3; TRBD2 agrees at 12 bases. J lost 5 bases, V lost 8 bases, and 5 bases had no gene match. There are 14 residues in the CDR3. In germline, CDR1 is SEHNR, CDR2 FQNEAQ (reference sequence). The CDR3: CASSGLAGRDTQYF. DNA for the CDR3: TGTGCCAGCTCTGGACTAGCGGGAAGAGATACGCAGTATTTT.

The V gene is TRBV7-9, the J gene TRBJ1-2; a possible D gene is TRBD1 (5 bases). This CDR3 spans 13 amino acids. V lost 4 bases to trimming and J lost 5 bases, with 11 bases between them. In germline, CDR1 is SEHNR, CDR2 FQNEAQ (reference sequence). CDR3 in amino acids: CASSSRDPYGYTF. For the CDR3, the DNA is TGTGCCAGCAGCTCCCGGGACCCATATGGCTACACCTTC.

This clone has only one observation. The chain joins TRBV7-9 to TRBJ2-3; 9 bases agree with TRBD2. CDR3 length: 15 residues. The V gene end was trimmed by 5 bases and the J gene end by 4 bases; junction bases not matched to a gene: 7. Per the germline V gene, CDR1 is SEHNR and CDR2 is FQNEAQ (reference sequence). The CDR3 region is CASSRRAGGPDTQYF. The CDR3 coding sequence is TGTGCCAGCAGCCGACGGGCGGGAGGGCCAGATACGCAGTATTTT.

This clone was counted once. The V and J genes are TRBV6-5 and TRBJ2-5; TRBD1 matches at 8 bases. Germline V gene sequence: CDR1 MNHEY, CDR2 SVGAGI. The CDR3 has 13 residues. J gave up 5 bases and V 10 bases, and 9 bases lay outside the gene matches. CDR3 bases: TGTGCCAACTCGAGGACAGGGAGGGAGACCCAGTACTTC. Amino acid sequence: CANSRTGRETQYF.

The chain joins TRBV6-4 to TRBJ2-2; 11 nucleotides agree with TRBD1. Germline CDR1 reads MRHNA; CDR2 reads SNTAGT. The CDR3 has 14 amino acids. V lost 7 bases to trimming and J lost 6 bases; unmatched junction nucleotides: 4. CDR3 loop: CASKPGQGAGELFF. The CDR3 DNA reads TGTGCCAGCAAGCCGGGACAGGGGGCCGGGGAGCTGTTTTTT.

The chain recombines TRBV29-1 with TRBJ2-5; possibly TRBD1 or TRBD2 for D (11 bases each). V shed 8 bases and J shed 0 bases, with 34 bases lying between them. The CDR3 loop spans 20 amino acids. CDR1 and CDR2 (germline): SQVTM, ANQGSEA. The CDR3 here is CSPKGTGGKASGRNQETQYF. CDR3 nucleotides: TGCAGCCCGAAAGGGACAGGGGGTAAGGCTAGCGGGAGGAACCAAGAGACCCAGTACTTC.

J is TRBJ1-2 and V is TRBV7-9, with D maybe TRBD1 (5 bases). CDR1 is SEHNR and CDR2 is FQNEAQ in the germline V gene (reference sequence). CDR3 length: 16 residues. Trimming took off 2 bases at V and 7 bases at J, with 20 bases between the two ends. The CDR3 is CASSLSPGQGISGYTF. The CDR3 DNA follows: TGTGCCAGCAGCTTATCACCGGGCCAGGGTATCTCTGGCTACACCTTC.

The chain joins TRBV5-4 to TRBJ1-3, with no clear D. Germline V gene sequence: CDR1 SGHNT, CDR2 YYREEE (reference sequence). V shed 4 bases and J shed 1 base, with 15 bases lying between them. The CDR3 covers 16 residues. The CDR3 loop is CASSRRPQTSGNTIYF. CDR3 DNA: TGTGCCAGCAGCCGTCGACCGCAGACTTCTGGAAACACCATATATTTT.

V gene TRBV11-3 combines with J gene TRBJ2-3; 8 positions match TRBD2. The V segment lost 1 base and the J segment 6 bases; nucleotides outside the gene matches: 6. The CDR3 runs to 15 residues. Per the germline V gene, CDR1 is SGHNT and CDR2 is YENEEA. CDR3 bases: TGTGCCAGCAGCTTAGCGGGAGGGCCTTACGATACGCAGTATTTT. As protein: CASSLAGGPYDTQYF.

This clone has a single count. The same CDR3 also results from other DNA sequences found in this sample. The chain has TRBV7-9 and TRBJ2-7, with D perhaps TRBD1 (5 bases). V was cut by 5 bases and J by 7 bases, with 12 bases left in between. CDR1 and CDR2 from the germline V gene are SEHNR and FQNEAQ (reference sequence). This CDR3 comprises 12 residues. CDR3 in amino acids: CASSLTELEQYF. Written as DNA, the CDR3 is TGTGCCAGCAGCCTGACAGAGCTGGAGCAGTACTTC. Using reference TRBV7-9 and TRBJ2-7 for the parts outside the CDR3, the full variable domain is DTGVSQNPRHKITKRGQNVTFRCDPISEHNRLYWYRQTLGQGPEFLTYFQNEAQLEKSRLLSDRFSAERPKGSFSTLEIQRTEQGDSAMYLCASSLTELEQYFGPGTRLTVT.

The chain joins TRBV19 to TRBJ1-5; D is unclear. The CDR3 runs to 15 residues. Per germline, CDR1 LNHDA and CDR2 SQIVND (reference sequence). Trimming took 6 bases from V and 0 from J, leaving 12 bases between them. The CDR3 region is CASRQEQYSNQPQHF. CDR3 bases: TGTGCCAGTAGGCAGGAACAGTATAGCAATCAGCCCCAGCATTTT.

The CDR3 region has the DNA TGTGCCAGCAGCTGGGACAACTACGAGCAGTACTTC. It encodes CASSWDNYEQYF. The chain joins TRBV7-8 to TRBJ2-7; D is perhaps TRBD1 (6 bases). The CDR3 loop spans 12 amino acids. Germline CDR1 reads SGHVS; CDR2 reads FQNEAQ. Trimming shortened V by 4 bases and J by 3 bases, and 7 bases separated the two germline ends.

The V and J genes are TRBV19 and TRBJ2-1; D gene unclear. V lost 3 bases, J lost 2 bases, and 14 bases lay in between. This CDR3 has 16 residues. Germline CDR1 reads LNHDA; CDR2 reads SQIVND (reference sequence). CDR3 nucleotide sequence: TGTGCCAGTAGTATTCAGTTTGGACGCACCTACAATGAGCAGTTCTTC. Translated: CASSIQFGRTYNEQFF.

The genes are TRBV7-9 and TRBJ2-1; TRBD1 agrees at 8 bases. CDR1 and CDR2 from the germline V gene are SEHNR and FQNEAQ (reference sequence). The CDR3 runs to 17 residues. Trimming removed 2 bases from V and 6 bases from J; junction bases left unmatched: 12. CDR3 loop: CASSLFRPGQVTNEQFF. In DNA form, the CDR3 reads TGTGCCAGCAGCTTATTTAGGCCGGGACAGGTAACCAATGAGCAGTTCTTC.

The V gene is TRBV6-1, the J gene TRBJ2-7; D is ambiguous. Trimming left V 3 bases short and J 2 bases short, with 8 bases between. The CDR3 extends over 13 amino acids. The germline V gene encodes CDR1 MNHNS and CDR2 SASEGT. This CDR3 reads CASSENSPYEQYF. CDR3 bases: TGTGCCAGCAGTGAGAACAGCCCCTACGAGCAGTACTTC.

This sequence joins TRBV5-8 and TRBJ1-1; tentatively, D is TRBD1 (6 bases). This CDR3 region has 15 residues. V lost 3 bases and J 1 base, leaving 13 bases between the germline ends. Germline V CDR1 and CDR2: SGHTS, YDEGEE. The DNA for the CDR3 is TGTGCCAGCAGCTCGGTCCCGGGACAGAACACTGAAGCTTTCTTT. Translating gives CASSSVPGQNTEAFF. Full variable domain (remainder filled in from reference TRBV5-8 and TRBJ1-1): EAGVTQSPTHLIKTRGQQATLRCSPISGHTSVYWYQQALGLGLQFLLWYDEGEERNRGNFPPRFSGRQFPNYSSELNVNALELEDSALYLCASSSVPGQNTEAFFGQGTRLTVV.

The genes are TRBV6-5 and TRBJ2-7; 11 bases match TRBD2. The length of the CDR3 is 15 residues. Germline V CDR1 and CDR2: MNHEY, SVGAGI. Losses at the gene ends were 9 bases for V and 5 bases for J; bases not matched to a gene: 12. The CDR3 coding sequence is TGTGCCAGTGCCCTGACTAGCGGGATTTTTAACGAGCAGTACTTC. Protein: CASALTSGIFNEQYF.

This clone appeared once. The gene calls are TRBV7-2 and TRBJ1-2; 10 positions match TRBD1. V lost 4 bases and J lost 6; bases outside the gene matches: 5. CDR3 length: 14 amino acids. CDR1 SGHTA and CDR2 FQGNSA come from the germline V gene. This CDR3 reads CASSYRTGGDGYTF. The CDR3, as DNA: TGTGCCAGCAGCTACAGGACAGGGGGGGATGGCTACACCTTC.

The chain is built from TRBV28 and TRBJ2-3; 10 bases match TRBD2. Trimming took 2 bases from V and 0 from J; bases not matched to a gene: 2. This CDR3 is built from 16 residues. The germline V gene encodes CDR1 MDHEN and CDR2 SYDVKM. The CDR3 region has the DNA TGTGCCAGCAGTTTAATACTAGCGGGAAGCACAGATACGCAGTATTTT. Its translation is CASSLILAGSTDTQYF.

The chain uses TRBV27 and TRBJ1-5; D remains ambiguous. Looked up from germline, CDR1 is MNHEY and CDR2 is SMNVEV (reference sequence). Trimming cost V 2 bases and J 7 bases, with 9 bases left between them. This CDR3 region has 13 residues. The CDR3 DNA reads TGTGCCAGCAGTTTACAGGTACGACAGCCCCAGCATTTT. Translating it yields CASSLQVRQPQHF.